The next 15 T cell receptor beta chains were all read from a single sample in a study of human thymus T cells. Method: immunoSEQ multiplex PCR; TCRdb's copy keeps in-frame clones and lacks some. The sample consists of about 78,000 clones, around 96% of them appearing once. Resections that were taken during corrective heart surgery supplied the thymus tissue. Material: thymus tissue. These receptors came from a boy younger than two with a congenital heart defect but otherwise immunologically healthy.

The chain carries TRBV14 and TRBJ1-2; TRBD1 matches at 9 bases. Trimming cost V 3 bases and J 6 bases; bases outside gene matches: 8. The CDR3 loop spans 15 amino acids. CDR1 and CDR2 (germline): SGHDN, FVKESK. This chain's CDR3 is CASSHWDRVWDGYTF. The CDR3 nucleotides are TGTGCCAGCAGCCACTGGGACAGGGTATGGGATGGCTACACCTTC.

This chain connects TRBV19 to TRBJ2-5; D call uncertain. Germline CDR1 reads LNHDA; CDR2 reads SQIVND (reference sequence). This CDR3 is 13 amino acids long. Trimming shortened V by 3 bases and J by 5 bases, and 10 bases separated the two germline ends. The CDR3 nucleotides are TGTGCCAGTAGTATCTGGGTATCGGAGACCCAGTACTTC. Protein product: CASSIWVSETQYF.

This chain connects TRBV4-3 to TRBJ1-1, with TRBD1 matching over 7 bases. With 0 bases clipped from V and 5 bases from J, the junction kept 9 bases outside the gene matches. The CDR3 length is 16 residues. The germline CDR1 and CDR2 sequences are LGHNA and YSLEER. The CDR3 here is CASSQDSDREGTEAFF. The DNA for the CDR3 is TGCGCCAGCAGCCAAGATAGCGACAGGGAGGGGACTGAAGCTTTCTTT.

The chain's CDR3 is CASSLEGVGIPDYGYTF. CDR3 nucleotides: TGTGCCAGCAGCTTAGAGGGGGTGGGGATTCCTGACTATGGCTACACCTTC. The chain combines TRBV13 with TRBJ1-2; a weak D match, TRBD1 (6 bases). V gave up 1 base and J gave up 3 bases, with 18 bases separating them. The CDR3 length is 17 residues. Germline CDR1 is PRHDT and CDR2 is FYEKMQ (reference sequence).

This rearrangement joins TRBV28 to TRBJ1-1; TRBD1 is a possible D gene (6 bases). CDR3 size: 16 residues. V lost 3 bases to trimming and J lost 0 bases, with 14 bases between them. In germline, CDR1 is MDHEN, CDR2 SYDVKM. CDR3 DNA sequence: TGTGCCAGCAGTTTGTCAGGGGCGGGCATGAACACTGAAGCTTTCTTT. Residues: CASSLSGAGMNTEAFF.

The gene calls are TRBV6-6 and TRBJ1-2, with D perhaps TRBD1 (6 bases). Germline V gene sequence: CDR1 MNHNY, CDR2 SVGAGI (reference sequence). V was cut by 6 bases and J by 4 bases, with 12 bases left in between. The CDR3 contains 13 residues. CDR3: CASRRGPPYGYTF. CDR3 nucleotides: TGTGCCAGCAGGCGGGGGCCACCCTATGGCTACACCTTC.

This chain links TRBV2 with TRBJ2-2; D call uncertain. In germline, CDR1 is SNHLY, CDR2 FYNNEI. Trimming removed 3 bases from V and 8 bases from J, with 10 bases in between. The length of the CDR3 is 13 residues. CDR3: CASSDEVKGELFF. The CDR3 region has the DNA TGTGCCAGCAGTGACGAAGTTAAGGGGGAGCTGTTTTTT. Full variable domain (missing parts from reference TRBV2 and TRBJ2-2): EPEVTQTPSHQVTQMGQEVILRCVPISNHLYFYWYRQILGQKVEFLVSFYNNEISEKSEIFDDQFSVERPDGSNFTLKIRSTKLEDSAMYFCASSDEVKGELFFGEGSRLTVL.

The rearrangement joins TRBV6-5 to TRBJ2-6, with D unresolved. The CDR3 runs 16 residues. Germline CDR1 MNHEY, CDR2 SVGAGI. Between the trimmed V and J ends, which lost 4 bases and 4 bases, there was a span of 14 bases. Here the CDR3 reads CASSSLGRKGANVLTF. The CDR3 nucleotides read TGTGCCAGCAGTTCCCTGGGTCGCAAGGGGGCCAACGTCCTGACTTTC.

This clone was counted a single time. The chain joins TRBV29-1 to TRBJ2-7; TRBD2 matches 7 bases. This CDR3 comprises 12 residues. Germline assignment: CDR1 SQVTM and CDR2 ANQGSEA. The junction had 5 bases not matched to a gene; V was cut back by 6 bases and J by 3 bases. The CDR3 is CSVPGGGYEQYF. CDR3 nucleotides: TGCAGCGTACCCGGCGGGGGCTACGAGCAGTACTTC.

The chain combines TRBV11-2 with TRBJ2-7; 10 nucleotides align to TRBD2. CDR3 length: 17 residues. The germline gives CDR1 SGHAT, CDR2 FQNNGV. The junction had 9 bases not matched to a gene; V was cut back by 0 bases and J by 4 bases. CDR3 protein: CASSLDSGASGGYEQYF. The DNA for the CDR3 is TGTGCCAGCAGCTTAGACTCTGGGGCTAGCGGGGGATACGAGCAGTACTTC.

V is TRBV5-3 and J is TRBJ2-2; weak D call: TRBD1 (6 bases). TRBV5-3 is reported as an ORF; its role is uncertain. The CDR3 spans 16 residues. The V end lost 4 bases, the J end lost 5 bases, and 18 bases lay between the germline ends. In DNA form, the CDR3 reads TGTGCCAGAAGCCCCCTACAGGGCCCGGAAACCGGGGAGCTGTTTTTT. It encodes CARSPLQGPETGELFF.

V usage is TRBV28 and J usage is TRBJ1-1, with unresolved D. The CDR3 is 15 residues long. Per the germline V gene, CDR1 is MDHEN and CDR2 is SYDVKM. The ends were cut back, 3 bases at V and 8 bases at J, with 19 bases in the middle. CDR3 in amino acids: CASSLAKTHHLEAFF. CDR3 in DNA: TGTGCCAGCAGTTTGGCTAAGACACACCACTTAGAAGCTTTCTTT.

This CDR3 is CSVRDITDTQYF. The CDR3 bases are TGCAGCGTTAGGGACATCACAGATACGCAGTATTTT. V is TRBV29-1 and J is TRBJ2-3; TRBD1 might be the D (6 bases). V lost 5 bases and J 2 bases, leaving 8 bases between the germline ends. Germline CDR1 SQVTM, CDR2 ANQGSEA. The CDR3 is made up of 12 amino acids.

The chain carries TRBV6-1 and TRBJ1-3; TRBD1 aligns across 10 bases. The germline CDR1 and CDR2 sequences are MNHNS and SASEGT. J was trimmed by 3 bases and V by 6 bases; bases with no gene match: 5. This CDR3 comprises 15 residues. The CDR3 loop reads CASRRTGGYGNTIYF. The CDR3, as DNA: TGTGCCAGCAGGAGGACAGGGGGGTATGGAAACACCATATATTTT.

This sequence joins TRBV19 and TRBJ1-5; D remains ambiguous. Trimming stripped 6 bases from V and 0 bases from J, with 6 bases between. In germline, CDR1 is LNHDA, CDR2 SQIVND (reference sequence). This CDR3 is 13 amino acids long. The CDR3, as DNA: TGTGCCAGTAGCACTGGTAGCAATCAGCCCCAGCATTTT. Translated: CASSTGSNQPQHF.